The source of this T cell receptor (beta chain) is a study of T cells after posttransplantation cyclophosphamide. Study-level findings and limits: Recipient CMV seropositivity and CMV reactivation strongly tracked TRB clonality. Donor CD8+ memory clones often dominated recipient blood repertoires at later times.

Cyclophosphamide on days +3 and +4 followed busulfan-fludarabine conditioning and a marrow graft. A remark on this clone: The antigen is undetermined.

The V end was cut by 9 bases, the J end by 4 bases, with 19 bases between. Germline CDR1 is MNHNS and CDR2 is SASEGT. This CDR3 is built from 15 residues. Generated by immunoSEQ multiplex PCR, the TCRdb table keeps only in-frame clones and is missing some. Seen here are about 36,000 clones, approximately 78% observed once, and the top ten hold around 8.1%. V gene TRBV6-1 combines with J gene TRBJ1-5; tentatively, D is TRBD1 (5 bases). The input for sequencing was CD4+ T cells sorted from blood, taken just over 1,900 days after a stem cell transplant with posttransplant cyclophosphamide. The sequence derives from a female patient in her 40s who received an allogeneic stem cell transplant from a related donor, was CMV-positive, and had no GVHD. A share of the T cells may be of graft donor origin. CDR3 sequence reads: CASVSGTGDNQPQHF. The DNA of the CDR3 is TGTGCCAGTGTATCCGGGACGGGGGATAATCAGCCCCAGCATTTT.